This T cell receptor beta chain was identified in a study of blood T cell repertoires in COVID-19. About the research overall: The United States, Italy and Spain supplied acute and convalescent COVID-19 samples.

The V end lost 3 bases, the J end lost 8 bases, and 4 bases lay between the germline ends. The CDR3 sequence is 11 residues long. The repertoire was sequenced with immunoSEQ multiplex PCR; TCRdb's copy has only in-frame clones and lacks some. The sample lists about 190,000 clones; roughly 80% were seen once. Sequenced sample: peripheral blood. This TCR came from a woman in her forties or fifties with acute or convalescent COVID-19. J is TRBJ1-4 and V is TRBV12-3 or TRBV12-4; D gene unclear. The CDR3 loop reads CASSFREKLFF. For the CDR3, the DNA is TGTGCCAGCAGTTTCCGGGAAAAACTGTTTTTT.